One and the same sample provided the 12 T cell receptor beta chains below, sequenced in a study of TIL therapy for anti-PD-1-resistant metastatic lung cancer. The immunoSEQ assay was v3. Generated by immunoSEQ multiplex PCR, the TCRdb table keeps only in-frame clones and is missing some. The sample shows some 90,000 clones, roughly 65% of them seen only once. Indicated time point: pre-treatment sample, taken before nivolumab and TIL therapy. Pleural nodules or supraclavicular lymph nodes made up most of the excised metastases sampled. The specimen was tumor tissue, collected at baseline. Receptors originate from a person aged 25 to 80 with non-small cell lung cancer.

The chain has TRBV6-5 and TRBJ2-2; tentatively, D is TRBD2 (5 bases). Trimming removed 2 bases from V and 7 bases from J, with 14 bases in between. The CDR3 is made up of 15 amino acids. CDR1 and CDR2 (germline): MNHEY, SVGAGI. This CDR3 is CASSYNVVTSGELFF. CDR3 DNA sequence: TGTGCCAGCAGTTACAACGTCGTCACTAGCGGGGAGCTGTTTTTT.

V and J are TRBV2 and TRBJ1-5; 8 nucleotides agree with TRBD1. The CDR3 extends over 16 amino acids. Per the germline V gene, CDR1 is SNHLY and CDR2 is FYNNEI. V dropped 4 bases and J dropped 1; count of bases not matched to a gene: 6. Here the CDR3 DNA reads TGTGCCAGCAGTGCTCATACAGGGGGAAGCAATCAGCCCCAGCATTTT. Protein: CASSAHTGGSNQPQHF.

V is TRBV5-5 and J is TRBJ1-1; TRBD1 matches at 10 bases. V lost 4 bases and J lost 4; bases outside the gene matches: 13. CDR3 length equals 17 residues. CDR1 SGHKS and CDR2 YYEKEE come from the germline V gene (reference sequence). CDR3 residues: CASSRKVTGGEVTEAFF. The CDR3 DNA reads TGTGCCAGCAGCCGGAAGGTGACAGGGGGCGAAGTCACTGAAGCTTTCTTT.

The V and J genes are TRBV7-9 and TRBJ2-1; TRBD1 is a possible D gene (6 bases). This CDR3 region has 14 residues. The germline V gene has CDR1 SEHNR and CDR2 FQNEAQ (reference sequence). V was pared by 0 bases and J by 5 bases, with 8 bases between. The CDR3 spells CASSLARDNNEQFF. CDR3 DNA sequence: TGTGCCAGCAGCTTAGCTAGGGACAACAATGAGCAGTTCTTC. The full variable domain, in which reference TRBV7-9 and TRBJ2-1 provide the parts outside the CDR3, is DTGVSQNPRHKITKRGQNVTFRCDPISEHNRLYWYRQTLGQGPEFLTYFQNEAQLEKSRLLSDRFSAERPKGSFSTLEIQRTEQGDSAMYLCASSLARDNNEQFFGPGTRLTVL.

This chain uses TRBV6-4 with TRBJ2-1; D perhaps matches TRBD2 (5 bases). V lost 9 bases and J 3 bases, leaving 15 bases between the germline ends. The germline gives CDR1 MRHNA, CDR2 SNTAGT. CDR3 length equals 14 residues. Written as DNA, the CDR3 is TGTGCCAGTAGCCCAAGCGGATACTACAATGAGCAGTTCTTC. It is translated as CASSPSGYYNEQFF.

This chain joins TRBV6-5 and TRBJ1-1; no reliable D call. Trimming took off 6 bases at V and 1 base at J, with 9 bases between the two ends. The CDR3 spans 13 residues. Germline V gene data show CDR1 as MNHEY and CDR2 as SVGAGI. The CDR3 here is CASSMDQNTEAFF. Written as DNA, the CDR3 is TGTGCCAGCAGCATGGACCAGAACACTGAAGCTTTCTTT.

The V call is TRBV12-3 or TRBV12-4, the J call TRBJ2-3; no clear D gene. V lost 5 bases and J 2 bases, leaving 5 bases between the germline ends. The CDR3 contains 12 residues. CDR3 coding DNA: TGTGCCAGCAGTCAATCCACAGATACGCAGTATTTT. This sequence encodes CASSQSTDTQYF.

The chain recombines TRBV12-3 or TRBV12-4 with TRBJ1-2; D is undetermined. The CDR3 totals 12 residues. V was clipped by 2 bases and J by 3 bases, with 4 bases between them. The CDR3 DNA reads TGTGCCAGCAGTTTACAGGACTATGGCTACACCTTC. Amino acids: CASSLQDYGYTF.

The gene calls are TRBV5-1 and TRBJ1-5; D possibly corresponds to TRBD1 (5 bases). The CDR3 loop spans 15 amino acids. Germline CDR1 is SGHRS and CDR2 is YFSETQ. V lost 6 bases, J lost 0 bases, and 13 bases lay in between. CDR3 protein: CASTSRDLSNQPQHF. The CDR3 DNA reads TGCGCCAGCACCTCGAGGGACCTTAGCAATCAGCCCCAGCATTTT.

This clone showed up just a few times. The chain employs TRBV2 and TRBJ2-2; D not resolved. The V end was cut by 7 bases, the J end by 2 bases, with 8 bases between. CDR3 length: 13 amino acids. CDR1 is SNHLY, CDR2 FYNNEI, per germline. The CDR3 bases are TGTGCCAGCAACGGCAGAAACACCGGGGAGCTGTTTTTT. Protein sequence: CASNGRNTGELFF.

CDR3 nucleotides: TGCGCCAGCAGAGAGGGACAGGGTCGCTACAATGAGCAGTTCTTC. It is translated as CASREGQGRYNEQFF. This sequence joins TRBV5-1 and TRBJ2-1; 9 positions agree with TRBD1. This CDR3 spans 15 amino acids. Germline CDR1 and CDR2: SGHRS and YFSETQ. Losses at the gene ends were 5 bases for V and 3 bases for J; bases not matched to a gene: 6.

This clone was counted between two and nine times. CDR3 DNA: TGTGCCAGCAGTCGACAGGGTGTCACTGAAGCTTTCTTT. Translated, it gives CASSRQGVTEAFF. The rearrangement joins TRBV6-2 or TRBV6-3 to TRBJ1-1, with 7 bases fitting TRBD1. Trimming at V came to 5 bases and at J to 4 bases, leaving 4 bases not matched to a gene. Per germline, CDR1 MNHEY and CDR2 SVGEGT. The CDR3 length is 13 residues.